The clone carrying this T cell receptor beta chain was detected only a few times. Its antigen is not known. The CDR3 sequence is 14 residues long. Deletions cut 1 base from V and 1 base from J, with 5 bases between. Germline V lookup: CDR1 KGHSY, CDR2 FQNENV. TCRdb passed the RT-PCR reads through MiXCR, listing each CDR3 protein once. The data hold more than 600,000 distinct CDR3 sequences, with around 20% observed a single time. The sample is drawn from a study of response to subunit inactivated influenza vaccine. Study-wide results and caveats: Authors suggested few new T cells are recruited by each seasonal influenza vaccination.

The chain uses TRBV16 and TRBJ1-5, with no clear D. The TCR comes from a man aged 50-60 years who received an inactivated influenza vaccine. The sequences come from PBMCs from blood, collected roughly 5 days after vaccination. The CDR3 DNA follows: TGTGCCAGCAGCCAATTGGGCAGCAATCAGCCCCAGCATTTT. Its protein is CASSQLGSNQPQHF.